This T cell receptor beta chain was identified in a study of OX40 agonist ivuxolimab in advanced cancers. Study information: A mean age of around 60 years, range 23 to 79, was recorded, and 70% to 85% were male.

Some clones are missing from TCRdb's copy, which holds only in-frame ones; the method was immunoSEQ multiplex PCR. The sample contains 8,000 to 10,000 clones, more than 70% of which appear only once. The germline V gene encodes CDR1 MNHEY and CDR2 SMNVEV (reference sequence). The CDR3 covers 16 residues. V gene TRBV27 combines with J gene TRBJ2-5, with 12 bases lining up with TRBD2. TRBJ2-7 explains the end of the DNA better; the J call may be wrong. The material sequenced was CD4+ or CD8+ T cells sorted from blood, taken in a trial of the OX40 agonist ivuxolimab. The sequence derives from an adult with an advanced solid tumor such as melanoma, head and neck, liver or kidney cancer. CDR3 region: CASSSSSGRAFIEQYF. CDR3 bases: TGTGCCAGCAGTTCCTCTAGCGGGAGGGCCTTCATCGAGCAGTACTTC.